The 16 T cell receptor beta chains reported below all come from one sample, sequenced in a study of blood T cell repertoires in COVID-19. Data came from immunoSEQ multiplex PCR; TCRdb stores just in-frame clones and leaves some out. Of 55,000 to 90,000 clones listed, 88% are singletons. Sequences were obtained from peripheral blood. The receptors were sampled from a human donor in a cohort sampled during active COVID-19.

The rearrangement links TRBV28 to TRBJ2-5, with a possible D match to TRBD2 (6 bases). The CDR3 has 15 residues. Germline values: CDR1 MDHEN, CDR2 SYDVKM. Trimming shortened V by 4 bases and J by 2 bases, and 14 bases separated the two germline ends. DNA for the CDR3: TGTGCCAGCAGTTCCCGGGGGAGTCATCAAGAGACCCAGTACTTC. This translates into CASSSRGSHQETQYF.

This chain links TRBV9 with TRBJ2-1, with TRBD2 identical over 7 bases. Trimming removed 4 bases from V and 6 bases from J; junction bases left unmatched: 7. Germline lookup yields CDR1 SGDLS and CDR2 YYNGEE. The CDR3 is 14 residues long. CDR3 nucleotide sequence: TGTGCCAGCAGCACCGGGACTATAGGCAATGAGCAGTTCTTC. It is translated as CASSTGTIGNEQFF.

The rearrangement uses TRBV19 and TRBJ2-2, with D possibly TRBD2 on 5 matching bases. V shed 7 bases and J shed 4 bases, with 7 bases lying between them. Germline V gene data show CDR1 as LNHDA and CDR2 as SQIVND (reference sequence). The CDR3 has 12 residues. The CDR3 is CASMGVTGELFF. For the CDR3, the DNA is TGTGCCAGTATGGGAGTCACCGGGGAGCTGTTTTTT.

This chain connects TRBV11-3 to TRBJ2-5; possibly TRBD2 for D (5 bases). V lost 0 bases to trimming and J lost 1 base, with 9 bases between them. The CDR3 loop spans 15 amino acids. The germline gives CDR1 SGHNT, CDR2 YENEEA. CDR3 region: CASSLDGSPQETQYF. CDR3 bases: TGTGCCAGCAGCTTAGATGGGAGCCCCCAAGAGACCCAGTACTTC.

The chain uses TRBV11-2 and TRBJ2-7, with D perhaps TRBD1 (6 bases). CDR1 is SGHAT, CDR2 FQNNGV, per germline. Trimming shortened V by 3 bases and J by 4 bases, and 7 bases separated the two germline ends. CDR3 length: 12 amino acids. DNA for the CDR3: TGTGCCAGCAGCTTGGGGGCTTACGAGCAGTACGTC. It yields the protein CASSLGAYEQYV.

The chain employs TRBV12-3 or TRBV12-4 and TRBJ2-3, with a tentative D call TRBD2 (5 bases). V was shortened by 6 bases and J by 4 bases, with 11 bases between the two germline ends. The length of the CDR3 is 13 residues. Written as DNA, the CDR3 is TGTGCCAGCAGGGGTAGCGAGGCAGATACGCAGTATTTT. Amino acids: CASRGSEADTQYF.

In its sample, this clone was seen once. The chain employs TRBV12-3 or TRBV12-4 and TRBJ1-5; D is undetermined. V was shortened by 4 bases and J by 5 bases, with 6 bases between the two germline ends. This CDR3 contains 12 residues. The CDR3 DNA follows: TGTGCCAGCAGTTCCGGGGATCAGCCCCAGCATTTT. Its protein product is CASSSGDQPQHF.

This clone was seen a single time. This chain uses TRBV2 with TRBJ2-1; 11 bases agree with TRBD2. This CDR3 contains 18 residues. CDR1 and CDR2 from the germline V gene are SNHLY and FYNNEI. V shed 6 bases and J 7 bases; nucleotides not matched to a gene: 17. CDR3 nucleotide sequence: TGTGCCAGCAGCGCCCTTGGACTAGCGGGCAGATACGCGAATGAGCAGTTCTTC. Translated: CASSALGLAGRYANEQFF. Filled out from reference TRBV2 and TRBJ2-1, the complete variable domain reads EPEVTQTPSHQVTQMGQEVILRCVPISNHLYFYWYRQILGQKVEFLVSFYNNEISEKSEIFDDQFSVERPDGSNFTLKIRSTKLEDSAMYFCASSALGLAGRYANEQFFGPGTRLTVL.

CDR3 coding DNA: TGTGCCAGCAGCCTCACAGGGGGCGCAACAATAAACTCTGGGGCCAACGTCCTGACTTTC. Amino acids: CASSLTGGATINSGANVLTF. V gene TRBV13 combines with J gene TRBJ2-6, with 9 bases identical to TRBD1. The V gene's germline CDR1 is PRHDT and CDR2 FYEKMQ (reference sequence). Germline trimming cut 5 bases from V and 0 bases from J; bases unmatched to any gene: 14. The CDR3 consists of 20 residues.

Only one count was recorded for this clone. CDR3: CASILTGEGYGYTF. CDR3 bases: TGTGCCAGCATCCTGACAGGGGAGGGCTATGGCTACACCTTC. The gene calls are TRBV6-5 and TRBJ1-2; 8 bases fit TRBD1. Germline V gene data show CDR1 as MNHEY and CDR2 as SVGAGI. The V and J ends lost 7 bases and 4 bases, in that order; junction bases with no gene match: 8. This CDR3 region has 14 residues.

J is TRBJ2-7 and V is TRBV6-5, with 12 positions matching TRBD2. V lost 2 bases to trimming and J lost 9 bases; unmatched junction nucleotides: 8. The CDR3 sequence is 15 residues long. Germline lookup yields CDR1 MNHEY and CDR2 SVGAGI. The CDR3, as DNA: TGTGCCAGCAGTTACCGGACTAGCGGGGAGGGCCCGCAGTACTTC. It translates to CASSYRTSGEGPQYF.

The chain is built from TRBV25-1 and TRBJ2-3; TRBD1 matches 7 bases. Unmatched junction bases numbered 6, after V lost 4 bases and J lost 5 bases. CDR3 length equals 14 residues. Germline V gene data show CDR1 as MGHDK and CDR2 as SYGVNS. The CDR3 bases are TGTGCCAGCAGTGCCTTACAGGGGATAGATACGCAGTATTTT. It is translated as CASSALQGIDTQYF. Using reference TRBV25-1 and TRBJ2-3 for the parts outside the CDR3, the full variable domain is EADIYQTPRYLVIGTGKKITLECSQTMGHDKMYWYQQDPGMELHLIHYSYGVNSTEKGDLSSESTVSRIRTEHFPLTLESARPSHTSQYLCASSALQGIDTQYFGPGTRLTVL.

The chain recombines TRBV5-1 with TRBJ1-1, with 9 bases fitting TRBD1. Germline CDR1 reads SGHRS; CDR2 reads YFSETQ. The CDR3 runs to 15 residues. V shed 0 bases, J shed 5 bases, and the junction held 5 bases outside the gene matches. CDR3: CASSLGDREETEAFF. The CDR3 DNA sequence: TGCGCCAGCAGCTTGGGGGACAGGGAGGAGACTGAAGCTTTCTTT.

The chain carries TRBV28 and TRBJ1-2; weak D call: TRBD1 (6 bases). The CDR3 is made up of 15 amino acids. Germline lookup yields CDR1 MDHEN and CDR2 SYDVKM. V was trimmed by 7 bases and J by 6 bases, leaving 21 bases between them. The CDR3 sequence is CASMAQGREGNGYTF. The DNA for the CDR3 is TGTGCCAGCATGGCACAGGGCCGGGAAGGGAATGGCTACACCTTC.

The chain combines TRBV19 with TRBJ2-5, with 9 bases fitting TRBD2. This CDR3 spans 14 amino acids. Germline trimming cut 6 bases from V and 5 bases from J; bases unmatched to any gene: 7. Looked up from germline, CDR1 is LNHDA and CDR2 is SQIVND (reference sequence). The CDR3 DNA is TGTGCCAGTAGGGCGGGAGGGCCTCTGGAGACCCAGTACTTC. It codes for CASRAGGPLETQYF.

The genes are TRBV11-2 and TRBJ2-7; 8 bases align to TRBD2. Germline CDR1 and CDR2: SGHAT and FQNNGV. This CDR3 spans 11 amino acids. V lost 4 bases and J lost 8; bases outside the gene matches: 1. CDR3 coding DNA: TGTGCCAGCAGCTCGGGGGGGAAGCAGTACGTC. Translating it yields CASSSGGKQYV.